This TCR beta chain was recorded in a study of T cell changes during pregnancy in multiple sclerosis. This clone appeared once. Germline V lookup: CDR1 SGHNT, CDR2 YENEEA. The CDR3 loop spans 14 amino acids. The trim removed 4 bases at V and 5 bases at J, leaving 4 bases unmatched. The data were produced by immunoSEQ multiplex PCR, yet TCRdb's version contains in-frame clones alone and is incomplete. The data contain approximately 51,000 clones, approximately 94% of them seen just once; the ten biggest clones take up 0.58%. The clonotype originates from a female donor with multiple sclerosis, enrolled in a pregnancy study. The chain links TRBV11-3 to TRBJ2-7; 11 bases map to TRBD1. The material sequenced was CD4+ T cells from peripheral blood mononuclear cells, taken in the second trimester of pregnancy. The CDR3 sequence: CASSSGQGANEQYF. The CDR3 DNA reads as TGTGCCAGCAGCTCAGGACAGGGGGCCAACGAGCAGTACTTC.